Given below is one T cell receptor beta chain in context. This entry is derived from a study of blood T cell repertoires in COVID-19. TCRdb's copy holds only in-frame clones and misses some; the assay was immunoSEQ multiplex PCR. This sample carries 200,000 to 250,000 clones, more than 80% of them seen once, and the ten largest clones take approximately 2.6%. Trimming took 0 bases from V and 4 from J; bases not matched to a gene: 9. Germline V CDR1 and CDR2: SGHRS, YFSETQ. The length of the CDR3 is 16 residues. The chain recombines TRBV5-1 with TRBJ2-7; 8 nucleotides line up with TRBD1. The TCR was taken from a man aged 30 to 39 with COVID-19, enrolled during active disease. The sequenced sample consisted of peripheral blood. The CDR3 coding sequence is TGCGCCAGCAGCTTGGCCCGGCCAGGGGGCAGGTACGAGCAGTACTTC. Amino acid sequence: CASSLARPGGRYEQYF.